This T cell receptor (beta chain) appears in the sequencing data of a study of graft-versus-host responses after intestinal transplantation. As for the study in general: Recipients had transplants, and these were multivisceral, liver-intestinal, or isolated intestinal. Every recipient had anti-thymocyte globulin induction and approximately three years of tacrolimus plus steroids. Overall study findings and caveats: Patients who carried graft-donor T cell macrochimerism also had high graft-versus-host to host-versus-graft clonal ratios in their allografts. Recipient marrow held GvH clones, some first seen in ileum or blood.

Assay used: immunoSEQ multiplex PCR; TCRdb lists only in-frame clones, some missing. This sample has tens of thousands of clones; about 90% occur once, and the top ten carry roughly 3.9%. In its sample, this clone was seen once. Its specificity is unknown. The CDR3 extends over 15 amino acids. V lost 0 bases to trimming and J lost 9 bases, with 13 bases between them. CDR1 and CDR2 (germline): SGHDT, YYEEEE. This sequence was found in a human donor who was the organ donor for an intestinal transplant. The gene calls are TRBV5-6 and TRBJ1-6, with a tentative D call TRBD1 (6 bases). Material: unstimulated CD8+ T cells sorted from spleen or lymph node cells, obtained before transplant. The CDR3 region is CASSLDGGAVSPLHF. The DNA for the CDR3 is TGTGCCAGCAGCTTGGATGGGGGGGCGGTTTCACCCCTCCACTTT.